These 29 T cell receptor beta chains originate from one sample sequenced in a study of control samples from healthy donors and cancer patients. Clones were sequenced by immunoSEQ multiplex PCR, and TCRdb holds only the in-frame ones, with some missing. The sample carries 150,000 or so clones, roughly 94% recorded once. The specimen was blood. These receptor sequences come from a woman aged 40-49 years in good health.

The chain is built from TRBV7-2 and TRBJ1-5; D is perhaps TRBD1 (6 bases). The germline CDR1 and CDR2 sequences are SGHTA and FQGNSA. Trimming removed 1 base from V and 4 bases from J, with 14 bases in between. The CDR3 runs 16 residues. The CDR3 sequence is CASSLEAGARNQPQHF. CDR3 bases: TGTGCCAGCAGCTTAGAGGCGGGGGCGCGGAATCAGCCCCAGCATTTT.

The chain couples TRBV2 to TRBJ2-2; D is uncertain. CDR1 is SNHLY and CDR2 is FYNNEI in the germline V gene. This CDR3 spans 14 amino acids. V was shortened by 5 bases and J by 2 bases, with 9 bases between the two germline ends. The CDR3 nucleotides are TGTGCCAGCAGTACAAACAGAAACACCGGGGAGCTGTTTTTT. Translating gives CASSTNRNTGELFF.

This rearrangement joins TRBV12-3 or TRBV12-4 to TRBJ1-2; possibly TRBD1 for D (5 bases). The germline V and J ends were trimmed by 6 bases and 8 bases, with 16 bases remaining between them. The CDR3 spans 13 residues. CDR3 nucleotide sequence: TGTGCCAGCAGCTTAACTGACAGAAGCGGCTACACCTTC. Protein sequence: CASSLTDRSGYTF.

V usage is TRBV9 and J usage is TRBJ1-2; D gene ambiguous. The V gene's germline CDR1 is SGDLS and CDR2 YYNGEE. CDR3 size: 13 residues. The ends were cut back, 0 bases at V and 6 bases at J, with 9 bases in the middle. The DNA of the CDR3 is TGTGCCAGCAGCGTAGGCCCCGGAGATGGCTACACCTTC. As protein: CASSVGPGDGYTF.

J is TRBJ2-4 and V is TRBV4-3; no clear D. This CDR3 spans 14 amino acids. CDR1 and CDR2 from the germline V gene are LGHNA and YSLEER. Trimming removed 1 base at V and 1 base at J, with 5 bases between. The CDR3 is CASSQVGAKNIQYF. CDR3 in DNA: TGCGCCAGCAGCCAAGTAGGGGCCAAAAACATTCAGTACTTC.

This clone appeared a single time. The chain carries TRBV7-6 and TRBJ1-1; 7 bases line up with TRBD1. The ends lost 5 bases at V and 3 bases at J; junction bases unmatched: 3. This CDR3 region has 13 residues. The V gene's germline CDR1 is SGHVS and CDR2 FNYEAQ. This CDR3 is CASSADRDTEAFF. CDR3 sequence (DNA): TGTGCCAGCAGCGCTGACAGGGACACTGAAGCTTTCTTT.

The CDR3 coding sequence is TGTGCCAGCAGTAATTTAAAAGGAGGAGATACGCAGTATTTT. It encodes CASSNLKGGDTQYF. V gene TRBV27 combines with J gene TRBJ2-3; possibly TRBD2 for D (5 bases). CDR1 is MNHEY and CDR2 is SMNVEV in the germline V gene (reference sequence). The germline V and J ends were trimmed by 5 bases and 5 bases, with 14 bases remaining between them. This CDR3 contains 14 residues.

This chain connects TRBV5-1 to TRBJ2-5; possible D gene TRBD1, 6 bases. The CDR3 extends over 13 amino acids. The germline gives CDR1 SGHRS, CDR2 YFSETQ. V was clipped by 3 bases and J by 2 bases, with 8 bases between them. The DNA of the CDR3 is TGCGCCAGCAGCTCAGACAGGCAAGAGACCCAGTACTTC. Its protein product is CASSSDRQETQYF.

This chain links TRBV5-6 with TRBJ1-3; D gene unclear. This CDR3 has 18 residues. Trimming took 0 bases from V and 0 from J, leaving 16 bases between them. Germline CDR1 is SGHDT and CDR2 is YYEEEE. CDR3 protein: CASSLGPDKRFSGNTIYF. The CDR3 DNA reads as TGTGCCAGCAGCTTGGGACCCGATAAGCGATTCTCTGGAAACACCATATATTTT.

This clone was seen a single time. The CDR3: CASSHGGGSEGNIQYF. The CDR3 nucleotides are TGTGCCAGCAGCCACGGGGGAGGGAGTGAGGGGAACATTCAGTACTTC. The gene calls are TRBV11-3 and TRBJ2-4, with 7 bases fitting TRBD2. Germline loops: CDR1 SGHNT, CDR2 YENEEA. The junction had 14 bases not matched to a gene; V was cut back by 5 bases and J by 7 bases. The length of the CDR3 is 16 residues.

The V and J genes are TRBV24-1 and TRBJ2-1; TRBD1 agrees at 7 bases. The CDR3 runs to 14 residues. Trimming cost V 4 bases and J 3 bases; bases outside gene matches: 2. Germline V lookup: CDR1 KGHDR, CDR2 SFDVKD. CDR3 nucleotide sequence: TGTGCCACCAGTGACAGGGGGAACTACAATGAGCAGTTCTTC. This sequence encodes CATSDRGNYNEQFF.

The chain employs TRBV7-2 and TRBJ2-1; no clear D gene. Germline V gene lookup returns CDR1 SGHTA and CDR2 FQGNSA. V lost 10 bases and J 8 bases, leaving 18 bases between the germline ends. The length of the CDR3 is 13 residues. The CDR3 sequence: CATATQRNHEQFF. In DNA, the CDR3 is TGTGCCACCGCGACGCAGAGGAATCATGAGCAGTTCTTC.

This rearrangement joins TRBV18 to TRBJ2-2; 11 bases agree with TRBD2. Germline trimming cut 0 bases from V and 5 bases from J; bases unmatched to any gene: 5. Looked up from germline, CDR1 is KGHSH and CDR2 is LQKENI. The CDR3 extends over 17 amino acids. CDR3 bases: TGTGCCAGCTCACCACCAAGGCTAGCGGGAGGTACCGGGGAGCTGTTTTTT. Its protein is CASSPPRLAGGTGELFF.

This chain joins TRBV6-4 and TRBJ2-7, with 7 positions matching TRBD1. The V gene end was trimmed by 8 bases and the J gene end by 3 bases; junction bases not matched to a gene: 10. The CDR3 is 14 residues long. CDR1 and CDR2 from the germline V gene are MRHNA and SNTAGT. CDR3 bases: TGTGCCAGCCGAGGGACAGAGAGACTCTACGAGCAGTACTTC. Translating it yields CASRGTERLYEQYF.

This clone was seen a single time. The J gene is TRBJ1-1, the V gene TRBV20-1; TRBD1 matches at 8 bases. Germline trimming cut 6 bases from V and 8 bases from J; bases unmatched to any gene: 5. The germline V gene encodes CDR1 DFQATT and CDR2 SNEGSKA (reference sequence). This CDR3 is built from 11 residues. The CDR3 coding sequence is TGCAGTGCCAACAGGGGGTCAGAAGCTTTCTTT. Its translation is CSANRGSEAFF.

V and J are TRBV2 and TRBJ2-2, with 7 bases identical to TRBD1. The CDR3 runs to 14 residues. From germline, CDR1 is SNHLY and CDR2 FYNNEI. Germline trimming cut 7 bases from V and 3 bases from J; bases unmatched to any gene: 5. The CDR3 DNA follows: TGTGCCAGCACTCGGGACAGTTACACCGGGGAGCTGTTTTTT. Its protein product is CASTRDSYTGELFF.

The chain joins TRBV6-5 to TRBJ2-4; D gene ambiguous. From germline, CDR1 is MNHEY and CDR2 SVGAGI. This CDR3 comprises 14 residues. V was trimmed by 0 bases and J by 0 bases, leaving 3 bases between them. The CDR3 DNA is TGTGCCAGCAGTTACTCTGAAGCCAAAAACATTCAGTACTTC. Amino acids: CASSYSEAKNIQYF.

The chain links TRBV9 to TRBJ1-1; D unresolved. From germline, CDR1 is SGDLS and CDR2 YYNGEE. The germline V and J ends were trimmed by 4 bases and 0 bases, with 10 bases remaining between them. CDR3 length: 14 residues. This CDR3 is CASSLETLNTEAFF. As DNA, the CDR3 is TGTGCCAGCAGCCTAGAGACACTGAACACTGAAGCTTTCTTT.

The chain links TRBV7-6 to TRBJ1-1, with D unresolved. Trimming pared 0 bases from V and 0 bases from J, leaving 5 bases between. Germline assignment: CDR1 SGHVS and CDR2 FNYEAQ. This CDR3 region has 14 residues. DNA of the CDR3: TGTGCCAGCAGCTTAGCTAACATGAACACTGAAGCTTTCTTT. The encoded protein is CASSLANMNTEAFF.

The chain is built from TRBV19 and TRBJ1-2, with 7 bases fitting TRBD1. J lost 3 bases, V lost 8 bases, and 9 bases had no gene match. CDR1 and CDR2 from the germline V gene are LNHDA and SQIVND (reference sequence). The CDR3 runs to 14 residues. The CDR3 coding sequence is TGTGCCAGTTCCAAAGGGGGCCGATACTATGGCTACACCTTC. Protein: CASSKGGRYYGYTF. Variable domain in full (rest from reference TRBV19 and TRBJ1-2): DGGITQSPKYLFRKEGQNVTLSCEQNLNHDAMYWYRQDPGQGLRLIYYSQIVNDFQKGDIAEGYSVSREKKESFPLTVTSAQKNPTAFYLCASSKGGRYYGYTFGSGTRLTVV.

This clone was seen only once. The chain carries TRBV3-1 (or the pseudogene TRBV3-2) and TRBJ1-2, with D unresolved. The CDR3 is 12 residues long. V was cut by 1 base and J by 7 bases, with 7 bases left in between. Germline CDR1 is LGHDT and CDR2 is YNNKEL (reference sequence). For the CDR3, the DNA is TGTGCCAGCAGCCAAGGGGTGAGTGGCTACACCTTC. It translates to CASSQGVSGYTF.

This chain uses TRBV18 with TRBJ2-5; the D call may be TRBD1 or TRBD2 (7 bases each). Germline CDR1 is KGHSH and CDR2 is LQKENI. V was trimmed by 2 bases and J by 5 bases, leaving 15 bases between them. The CDR3 consists of 15 residues. CDR3 nucleotides: TGTGCCAGCTCACCATCTAACAGGGGAGGGGAGACCCAGTACTTC. Translating it yields CASSPSNRGGETQYF.

This clone was picked up many times. The chain is built from TRBV7-8 and TRBJ2-7, with D perhaps TRBD1 or TRBD2 (5 bases each). The CDR3 spans 18 residues. The V gene lost 5 bases and the J gene lost 2 bases, with 25 bases spanning the gap. In germline, CDR1 is SGHVS, CDR2 FQNEAQ. The CDR3, as DNA: TGTGCCAGCAGCCCAGAGGGACGTCCGGAACCGACAACCTACGAGCAGTACTTC. Translating gives CASSPEGRPEPTTYEQYF.

The chain has TRBV6-1 and TRBJ1-2, with 9 bases matching TRBD1. Germline V CDR1 and CDR2: MNHNS, SASEGT. The J segment lost 8 bases and the V segment lost 1 base, leaving 14 bases of the junction unmatched. The CDR3 extends over 17 amino acids. The CDR3 is CASSEGTYGQGLGGYTF. The CDR3 nucleotides read TGTGCCAGCAGTGAAGGGACCTACGGACAGGGGTTGGGAGGCTACACCTTC.

The V call is TRBV4-1, the J call TRBJ1-1; D unresolved. CDR1 is MGHRA, CDR2 YSYEKL, per germline. The CDR3 is 16 amino acids. The V end lost 1 base, the J end lost 2 bases, and 14 bases lay between the germline ends. In DNA, the CDR3 is TGCGCCAGCAGCCAAGTCGGAAGGCAGAGAAACACTGAAGCTTTCTTT. This gives the protein CASSQVGRQRNTEAFF.

This sequence joins TRBV2 and TRBJ1-5; D remains unclear. Germline loops: CDR1 SNHLY, CDR2 FYNNEI. The CDR3 loop spans 16 amino acids. V lost 8 bases and J lost 0, with 17 bases in between. CDR3 sequence (DNA): TGTGCCAGCGGTTTAGGCCTAACAGCTAGCAATCAGCCCCAGCATTTT. Protein product: CASGLGLTASNQPQHF. The variable domain in full, with the rest retrieved from reference TRBV2 and TRBJ1-5, is EPEVTQTPSHQVTQMGQEVILRCVPISNHLYFYWYRQILGQKVEFLVSFYNNEISEKSEIFDDQFSVERPDGSNFTLKIRSTKLEDSAMYFCASGLGLTASNQPQHFGDGTRLSIL.

The V call is TRBV6-6, the J call TRBJ1-1; D ambiguous. Looked up from germline, CDR1 is MNHNY and CDR2 is SVGAGI (reference sequence). The CDR3 consists of 15 residues. V was cut by 5 bases and J by 4 bases, with 17 bases left in between. CDR3 sequence (DNA): TGTGCCAGCAGTCCCCCCGGGTTGGCGAGCACTGAAGCTTTCTTT. It yields the protein CASSPPGLASTEAFF.

The chain has TRBV10-3 and TRBJ2-1; 9 bases match TRBD2. J was trimmed by 5 bases and V by 4 bases; bases with no gene match: 9. This CDR3 comprises 16 residues. The V gene's germline CDR1 is ENHRY and CDR2 SYGVKD. The DNA of the CDR3 is TGTGCCATCAGTGGAACGGCTAGCGGGGCCAACAATGAGCAGTTCTTC. Amino acids: CAISGTASGANNEQFF.

The rearrangement joins TRBV19 to TRBJ1-2; the D gene is possibly TRBD1 (6 bases). The germline V gene has CDR1 LNHDA and CDR2 SQIVND (reference sequence). The CDR3 extends over 15 amino acids. V was cut by 6 bases and J by 4 bases, with 18 bases left in between. CDR3 amino acids: CASSLQTGGRYGYTF. CDR3 sequence (DNA): TGTGCCAGTAGCCTGCAGACCGGGGGCCGCTATGGCTACACCTTC.